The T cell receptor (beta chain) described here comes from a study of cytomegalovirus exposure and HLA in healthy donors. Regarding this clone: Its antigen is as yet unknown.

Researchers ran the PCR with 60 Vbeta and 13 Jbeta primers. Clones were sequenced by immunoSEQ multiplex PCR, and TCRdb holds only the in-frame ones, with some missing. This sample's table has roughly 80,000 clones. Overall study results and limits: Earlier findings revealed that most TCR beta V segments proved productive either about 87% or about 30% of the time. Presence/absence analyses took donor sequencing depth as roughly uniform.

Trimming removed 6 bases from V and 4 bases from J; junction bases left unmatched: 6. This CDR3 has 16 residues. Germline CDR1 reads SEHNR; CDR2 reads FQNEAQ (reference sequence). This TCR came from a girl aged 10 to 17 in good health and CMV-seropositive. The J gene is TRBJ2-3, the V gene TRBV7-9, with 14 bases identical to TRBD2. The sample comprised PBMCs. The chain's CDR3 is CASRQTSGGASDTQYF. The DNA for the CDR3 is TGTGCCAGCAGACAGACTAGCGGGGGGGCATCAGATACGCAGTATTTT.